This is a list of T cell receptor beta chains from one sample in a study of shared clonotypes between healthy human individuals. TCRdb's copy holds only in-frame clones and misses some; the assay was immunoSEQ multiplex PCR. This sample has some 2.1 million clones, with approximately 95% found just once. Sequenced sample: naive CD8+ T cells sorted from blood. These receptors originate from a man between 18 and 35 years old in good health. Each CDR3 is given with its conserved first and last residue. The D gene is left open where the match is weak. Some rows have no size entry. The others give once, few or many, or a class for an expanded clone.

D,size,J,V,DNA,CDR3
-,-,TRBJ2-7,TRBV7-9,TGTGCCAGCAGCTTAGCGGGACTTAGGAGGGGCTACGAGCAGTACTTC,CASSLAGLRRGYEQYF
-,few,TRBJ1-6,TRBV6-5,TGTGCCAGCAGTTACTCTAATGCATCACCCCTCCACTTT,CASSYSNASPLHF
TRBD1,-,TRBJ1-1,TRBV30,TGTGCCTGGAGTGTAGCAGGGGGCACTGAAGCTTTCTTT,CAWSVAGGTEAFF
-,-,TRBJ1-1,TRBV9,TGTGCCAGCAGCGTAGATGTTGGATTTGAAGCTTTCTTT,CASSVDVGFEAFF
TRBD2,-,TRBJ2-7,TRBV18,TGTGCCAGCTCACACCCTAGCGGGAGGCCCTACGAGCAGTACTTC,CASSHPSGRPYEQYF
TRBD2,-,TRBJ2-3,TRBV7-2,TGTGCCAGCAGCTTAGAGCTTGCGGGAGGGCCGGGAGATACGCAGTATTTT,CASSLELAGGPGDTQYF
TRBD1,-,TRBJ2-7,TRBV5-5,TGTGCCAGCAGCTCGCCGGGACAGGGCTACGAGCAGTACTTC,CASSSPGQGYEQYF
-,-,TRBJ2-6,TRBV11-2,TGTGCCAGCAGCTTAGGACAGTACTCTGGGGCCAACGTCCTGACTTTC,CASSLGQYSGANVLTF
TRBD2,-,TRBJ2-3,TRBV4-1,TGCGCCAGCAGCCAACATAGCGGGGGGGGCACAGATACGCAGTATTTT,CASSQHSGGGTDTQYF
-,-,TRBJ2-1,TRBV7-9,TGTGCCAGCAGCTTAGGGGGGGAAGCCTACAATGAGCAGTTCTTC,CASSLGGEAYNEQFF
-,-,TRBJ1-1,TRBV28,TGTGCCAGCAGTCCGGGACGGCGAATTTCCGCTGAAGCTTTCTTT,CASSPGRRISAEAFF
-,-,TRBJ2-2,TRBV11-2,TGTGCCAGCAGCTTGGCTGGGGAGCTGTTTTTT,CASSLAGELFF
-,-,TRBJ1-4,TRBV28,TGTGCCAGCAGTTTCCTCGAGGCGGGACAAACGGAAAAACTGTTTTTT,CASSFLEAGQTEKLFF
-,-,TRBJ2-5,TRBV27,TGTGCCAGCAGTTTCGGACAGTTGGAGACCCAGTACTTC,CASSFGQLETQYF
-,-,TRBJ1-2,TRBV19,TGTGCCAGTAGATCATTGGGACACGTCTATGGCTACACCTTC,CASRSLGHVYGYTF
-,-,TRBJ2-5,TRBV7-9,TGTGCCAGCAGCTTAGCTGTTACCCAAGAGACCCAGTACTTC,CASSLAVTQETQYF
-,-,TRBJ2-5,TRBV29-1,TGCAGCGTTTCCCCAGGGAGAGTGGAGACCCAGTACTTC,CSVSPGRVETQYF
-,-,TRBJ1-2,TRBV28,TGTGCCAGCAGTTTATGGGCCGTTACCTATGGCTACACCTTC,CASSLWAVTYGYTF
-,-,TRBJ2-7,TRBV5-4,TGTGCCAGCAGCTTCTCAGGGAGTTCCCACGAGCAGTACTTC,CASSFSGSSHEQYF
-,-,TRBJ1-2,TRBV10-3,TGTGCCACCAGATCGCCCTTTTCAAACTATGGCTACACCTTC,CATRSPFSNYGYTF
TRBD1,-,TRBJ1-1,TRBV5-1,TGCGCCAGCAGCTGGCCACAGGGGGCAGGGCCTGAAGCTTTCTTT,CASSWPQGAGPEAFF
-,-,TRBJ2-7,TRBV7-3,TGTGCCAGCAGCGCATCCTACGAGCAGTACTTC,CASSASYEQYF
-,-,TRBJ1-4,TRBV6-5,TGTGCCAGCAGCCCCGAGTGGGGGACTAATGAAAAACTGTTTTTT,CASSPEWGTNEKLFF
-,-,TRBJ1-3,TRBV4-3,TGCGCCAGCAGCCGTGTGGAACAGCCGGGAGCTGGAAACACCATATATTTT,CASSRVEQPGAGNTIYF
TRBD2,-,TRBJ2-7,TRBV7-9,TGTGCCAGCAGCCCCACGGGGCCTAGCGGGGGCTCCTACGAGCAGTACTTC,CASSPTGPSGGSYEQYF
-,-,TRBJ2-6,TRBV6-6,TGTGCCAGCAGCTTAGGCGTCCCTGGGGCCAACGTCCTGACTTTC,CASSLGVPGANVLTF
-,-,TRBJ1-4,TRBV7-9,TGTGCCAGCAGCCGCGGACCTTCAACTAATGAAAAACTGTTTTTT,CASSRGPSTNEKLFF
-,-,TRBJ1-2,TRBV9,TGTGCCAGCAGCGTAGCCGCGGGTGGCTATGGCTACACCTTC,CASSVAAGGYGYTF
-,-,TRBJ2-5,TRBV4-2,TGTGCCAGCAGCCAAGATTCCGGGACCCAAGAGACCCAGTACTTC,CASSQDSGTQETQYF
-,-,TRBJ2-3,TRBV11-2,TGTGCCAGCAGCTTAGGAAATACGCAGTATTTT,CASSLGNTQYF
TRBD1,-,TRBJ2-4,TRBV28,TGTGCCAGCAGTCCTATCGGACAGGGGGCATATAACATTCAGTACTTC,CASSPIGQGAYNIQYF
TRBD1,-,TRBJ2-2,TRBV5-5,TGTGCCAGCAGCTTGGGGACAGGGGTAGCCGGGGAGCTGTTTTTT,CASSLGTGVAGELFF
TRBD1,-,TRBJ1-2,TRBV10-3,TGTGCCATCAGTGAGGGGACAGAGGGCACTAACTATGGCTACACCTTC,CAISEGTEGTNYGYTF
-,-,TRBJ2-7,TRBV18,TGTGCCAGCTCACCGGACAGCGCGGCCTACGAGCAGTACTTC,CASSPDSAAYEQYF
-,-,TRBJ2-1,TRBV4-1,TGCGCCAGCAGCCTTTCGACCGCGTTGGATGTTGAGCAGTTCTTC,CASSLSTALDVEQFF
-,-,TRBJ1-2,TRBV5-4,TGTGCCAGCAGCAATGAGAAGGGGGGCTACACCTTC,CASSNEKGGYTF
-,once,TRBJ2-2,TRBV28,TGTGCCAGCGGCTCTACCGCGGGGACGGCGAACACCGGGGAGCTGTTTTTT,CASGSTAGTANTGELFF
-,-,TRBJ2-7,TRBV13,TGTGCCAGCCGAAGACAGGTCGGTACGACCTACGAGCAGTACTTC,CASRRQVGTTYEQYF
-,once,TRBJ2-5,TRBV6-6,TGTGCCAGCAGTTACTCCGCGGAGACCCAGTACTTC,CASSYSAETQYF
-,-,TRBJ2-7,TRBV6-1,TGTGCCAGCAGTGATGACACAGGGCAGAGTTTTCCGCCCTACGAGCAGTACTTC,CASSDDTGQSFPPYEQYF
-,-,TRBJ2-4,TRBV13,TGTGCCAGCAGCTTAAAGGGACGAGGGAACATTCAGTACTTC,CASSLKGRGNIQYF
-,few,TRBJ1-2,TRBV9,TGTGCCAGCAGCGTAGGGGATGGCTACACCTTC,CASSVGDGYTF
-,-,TRBJ2-2,TRBV6-6,TGTGCCAGCACCTACCTTGGGACCGGGGAGCTGTTTTTT,CASTYLGTGELFF
TRBD1,few,TRBJ1-2,TRBV27,TGTGCCAGCAGTCCGGACAGGGCGAGCTATGGCTACACCTTC,CASSPDRASYGYTF
TRBD1,-,TRBJ2-1,TRBV9,TGTGCCAGCAGCCCCCCAGGGACAGGGGGCCCTGAGCAGTTCTTC,CASSPPGTGGPEQFF
TRBD1,-,TRBJ1-4,TRBV28,TGTGCCAGCAGATACGGGACAGGGGGAACTAATGAAAAACTGTTTTTT,CASRYGTGGTNEKLFF
TRBD2,once,TRBJ2-7,TRBV9,TGTGCCAGCAGCCCAACTAGCGGGAGGTCCGTCTCCTACGAGCAGTACTTC,CASSPTSGRSVSYEQYF
-,once,TRBJ1-2,TRBV6-5,TGTGCCAGCAGTTATTTCGGGGGATCGCCCTATGGCTACACCTTC,CASSYFGGSPYGYTF
TRBD1,-,TRBJ2-7,TRBV7-9,TGTGCCAGCAGCGACCCGGGACAGGGCTACGAGCAGTACTTC,CASSDPGQGYEQYF
-,-,TRBJ2-3,TRBV25-1,TGTGCCAGCAGTGAATACGAAGATACGCAGTATTTT,CASSEYEDTQYF